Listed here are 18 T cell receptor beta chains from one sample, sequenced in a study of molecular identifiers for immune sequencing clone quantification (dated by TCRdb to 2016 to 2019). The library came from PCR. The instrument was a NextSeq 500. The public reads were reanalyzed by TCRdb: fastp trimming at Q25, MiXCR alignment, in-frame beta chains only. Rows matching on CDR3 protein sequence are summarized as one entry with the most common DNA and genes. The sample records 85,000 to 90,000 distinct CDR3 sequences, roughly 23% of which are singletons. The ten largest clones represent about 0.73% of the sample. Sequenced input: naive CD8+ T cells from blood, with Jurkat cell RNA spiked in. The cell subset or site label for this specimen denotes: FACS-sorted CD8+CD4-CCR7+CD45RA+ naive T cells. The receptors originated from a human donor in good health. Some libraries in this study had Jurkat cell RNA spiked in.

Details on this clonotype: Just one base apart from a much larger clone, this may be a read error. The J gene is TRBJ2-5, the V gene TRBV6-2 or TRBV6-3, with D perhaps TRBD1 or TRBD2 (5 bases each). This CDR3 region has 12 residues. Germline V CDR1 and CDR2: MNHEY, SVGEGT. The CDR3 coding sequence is TGTGCCAGCAGGGACAAGAGGAGGACCCATTACTTC. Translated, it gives CASRDKRRTHYF.

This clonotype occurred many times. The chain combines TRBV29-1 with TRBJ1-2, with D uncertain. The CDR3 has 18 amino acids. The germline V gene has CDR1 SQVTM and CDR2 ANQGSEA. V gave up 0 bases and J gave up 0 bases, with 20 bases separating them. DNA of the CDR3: TGCAGCGTTGAAGAGATTCCCCGGGAGGTATCACCTAACTATGGCTACACCTTC. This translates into CSVEEIPREVSPNYGYTF.

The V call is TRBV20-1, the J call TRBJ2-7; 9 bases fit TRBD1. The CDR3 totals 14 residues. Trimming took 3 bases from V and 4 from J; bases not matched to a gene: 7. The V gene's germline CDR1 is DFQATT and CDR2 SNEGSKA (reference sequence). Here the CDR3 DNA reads TGCAGTGCTAGGGAACAGGGGGCATCGTACGAGCAGTACTTC. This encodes CSAREQGASYEQYF.

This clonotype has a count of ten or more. The CDR3 bases are TGTGCCAGCAGCTTTCTAGGCACTGAAGCTTTCTTT. Its translation is CASSFLGTEAFF. This chain uses TRBV7-9 with TRBJ1-1; D remains unclear. V dropped 3 bases and J dropped 4 bases, with 6 bases sitting between them. Germline V CDR1 and CDR2: SEHNR, FQNEAQ (reference sequence). CDR3 size: 12 residues.

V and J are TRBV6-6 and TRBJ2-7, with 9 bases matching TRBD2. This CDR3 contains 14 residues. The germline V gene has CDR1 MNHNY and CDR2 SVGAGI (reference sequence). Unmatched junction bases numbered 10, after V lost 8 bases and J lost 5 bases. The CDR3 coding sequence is TGTGCCAGCGCGTTCCTAGCGGGAAAGGACGAGCAGTACTTC. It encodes CASAFLAGKDEQYF.

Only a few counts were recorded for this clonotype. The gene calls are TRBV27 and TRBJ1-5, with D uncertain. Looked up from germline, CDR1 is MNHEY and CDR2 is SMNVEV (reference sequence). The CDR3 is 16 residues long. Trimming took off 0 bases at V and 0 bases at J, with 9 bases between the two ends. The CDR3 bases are TGTGCCAGCAGTTTATCTGGTCCTTATAGCAATCAGCCCCAGCATTTT. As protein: CASSLSGPYSNQPQHF.

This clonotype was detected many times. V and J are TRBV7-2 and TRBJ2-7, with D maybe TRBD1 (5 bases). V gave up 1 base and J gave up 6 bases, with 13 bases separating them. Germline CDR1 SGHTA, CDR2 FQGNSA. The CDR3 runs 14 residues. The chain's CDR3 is CASSLDASGLEQYF. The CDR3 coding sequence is TGTGCCAGCAGCTTAGACGCGTCAGGGCTCGAGCAGTACTTC.

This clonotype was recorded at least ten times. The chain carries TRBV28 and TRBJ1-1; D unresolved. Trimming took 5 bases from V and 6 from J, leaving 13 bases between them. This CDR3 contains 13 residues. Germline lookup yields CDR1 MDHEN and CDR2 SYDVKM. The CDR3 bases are TGTGCCAGCAGTACCTCCCAAGGTCCTGAAGCTTTCTTT. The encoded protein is CASSTSQGPEAFF.

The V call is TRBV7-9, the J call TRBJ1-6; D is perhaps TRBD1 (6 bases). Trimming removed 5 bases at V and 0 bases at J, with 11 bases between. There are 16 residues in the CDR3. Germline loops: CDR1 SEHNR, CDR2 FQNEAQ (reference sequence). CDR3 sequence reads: CASSSYRDSYNSPLHF. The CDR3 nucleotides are TGTGCCAGCAGCAGCTACAGGGACTCCTATAATTCACCCCTCCACTTT.

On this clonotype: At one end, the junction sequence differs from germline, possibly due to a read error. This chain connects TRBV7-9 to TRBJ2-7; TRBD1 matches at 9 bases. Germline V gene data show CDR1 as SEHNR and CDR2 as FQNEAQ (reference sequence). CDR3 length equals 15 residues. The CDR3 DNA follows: TGTGCCAGCAGCCCCTCTTCCGGGACAGGGTACGGGCAGTACTTC. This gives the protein CASSPSSGTGYGQYF.

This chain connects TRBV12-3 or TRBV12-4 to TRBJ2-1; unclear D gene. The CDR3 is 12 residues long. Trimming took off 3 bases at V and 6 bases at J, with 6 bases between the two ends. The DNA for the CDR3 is TGTGCCAGCAGTTTTGCCACCAATGAGCAGTTCTTC. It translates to CASSFATNEQFF.

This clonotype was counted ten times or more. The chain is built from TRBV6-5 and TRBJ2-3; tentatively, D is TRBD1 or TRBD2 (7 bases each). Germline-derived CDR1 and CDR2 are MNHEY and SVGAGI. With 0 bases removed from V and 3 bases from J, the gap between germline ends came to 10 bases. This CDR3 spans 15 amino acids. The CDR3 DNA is TGTGCCAGCAGTTACTCCAGGGGGGGAACAGATACGCAGTATTTT. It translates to CASSYSRGGTDTQYF.

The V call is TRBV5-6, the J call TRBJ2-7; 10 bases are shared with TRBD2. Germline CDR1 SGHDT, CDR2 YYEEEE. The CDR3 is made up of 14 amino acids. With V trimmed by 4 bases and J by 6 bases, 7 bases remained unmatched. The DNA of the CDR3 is TGTGCCAGCAGCACAGCGGGAGGGCCTAGCGAGCAGTACTTC. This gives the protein CASSTAGGPSEQYF.

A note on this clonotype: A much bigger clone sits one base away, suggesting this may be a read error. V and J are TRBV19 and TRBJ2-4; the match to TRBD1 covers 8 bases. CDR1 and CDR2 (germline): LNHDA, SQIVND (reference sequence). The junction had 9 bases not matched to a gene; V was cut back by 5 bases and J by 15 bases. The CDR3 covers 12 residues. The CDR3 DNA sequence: TGTGCCAGTAGTGCCTGCAGGGGGCGGCCGTACTTC. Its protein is CASSACRGRPYF.

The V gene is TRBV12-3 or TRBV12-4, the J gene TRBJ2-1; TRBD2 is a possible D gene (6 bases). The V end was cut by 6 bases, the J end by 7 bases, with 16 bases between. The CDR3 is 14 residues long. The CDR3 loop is CASSHTPSGNEQFF. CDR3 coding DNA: TGTGCCAGCAGCCACACCCCCAGCGGGAATGAGCAGTTCTTC.

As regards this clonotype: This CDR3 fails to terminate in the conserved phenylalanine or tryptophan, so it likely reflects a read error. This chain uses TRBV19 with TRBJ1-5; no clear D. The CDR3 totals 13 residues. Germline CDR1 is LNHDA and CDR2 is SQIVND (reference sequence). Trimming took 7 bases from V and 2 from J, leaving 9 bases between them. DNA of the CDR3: TGTGCCAGTACTAGAGGGCGCAATCAGCCCCAGCATCTT. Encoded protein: CASTRGRNQPQHL.

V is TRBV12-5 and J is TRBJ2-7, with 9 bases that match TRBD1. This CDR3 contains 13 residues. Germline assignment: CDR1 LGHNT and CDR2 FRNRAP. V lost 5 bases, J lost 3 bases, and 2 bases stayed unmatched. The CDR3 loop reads CASGMTGGYEQYF. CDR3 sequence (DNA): TGTGCTAGTGGTATGACAGGGGGCTACGAGCAGTACTTC.

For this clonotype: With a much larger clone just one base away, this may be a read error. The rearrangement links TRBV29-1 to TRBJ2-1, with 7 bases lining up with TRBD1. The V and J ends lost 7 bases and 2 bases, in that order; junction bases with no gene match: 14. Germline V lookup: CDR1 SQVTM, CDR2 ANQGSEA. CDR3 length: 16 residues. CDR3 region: CSAHGTAGLTYNEQFF. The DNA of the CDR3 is TGCAGCGCCCATGGGACAGCCGGCCTCACCTACAATGAGCAGTTCTTC.